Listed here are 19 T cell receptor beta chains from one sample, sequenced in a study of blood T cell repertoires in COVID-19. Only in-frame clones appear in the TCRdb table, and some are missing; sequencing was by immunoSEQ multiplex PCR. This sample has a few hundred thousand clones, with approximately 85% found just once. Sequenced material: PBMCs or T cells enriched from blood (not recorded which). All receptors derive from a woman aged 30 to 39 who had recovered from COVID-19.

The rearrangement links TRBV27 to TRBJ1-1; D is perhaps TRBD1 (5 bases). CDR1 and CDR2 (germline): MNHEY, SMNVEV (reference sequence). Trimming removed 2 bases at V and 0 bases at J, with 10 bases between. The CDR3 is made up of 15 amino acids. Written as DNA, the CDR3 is TGTGCCAGCAGTTTACAAACAGGAGTGAACACTGAAGCTTTCTTT. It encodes CASSLQTGVNTEAFF.

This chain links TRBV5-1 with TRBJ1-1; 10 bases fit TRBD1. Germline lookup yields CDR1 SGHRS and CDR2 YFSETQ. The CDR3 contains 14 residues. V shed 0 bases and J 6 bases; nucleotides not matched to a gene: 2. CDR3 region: CASSLAGQGAEAFF. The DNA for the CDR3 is TGCGCCAGCAGCTTGGCCGGACAGGGGGCTGAAGCTTTCTTT.

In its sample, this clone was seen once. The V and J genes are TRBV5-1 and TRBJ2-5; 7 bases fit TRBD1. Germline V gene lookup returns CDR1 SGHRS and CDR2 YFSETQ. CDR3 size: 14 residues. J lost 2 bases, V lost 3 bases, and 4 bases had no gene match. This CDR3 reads CASSSGQVQETQYF. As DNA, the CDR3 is TGCGCCAGCAGCTCAGGACAGGTTCAAGAGACCCAGTACTTC.

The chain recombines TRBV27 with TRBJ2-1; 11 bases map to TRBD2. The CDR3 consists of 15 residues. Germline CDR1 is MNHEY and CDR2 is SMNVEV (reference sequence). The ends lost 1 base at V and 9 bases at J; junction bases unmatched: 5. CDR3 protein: CASSLFSGGAGEQFF. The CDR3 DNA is TGTGCCAGCAGTTTATTTAGCGGGGGGGCGGGTGAGCAGTTCTTC.

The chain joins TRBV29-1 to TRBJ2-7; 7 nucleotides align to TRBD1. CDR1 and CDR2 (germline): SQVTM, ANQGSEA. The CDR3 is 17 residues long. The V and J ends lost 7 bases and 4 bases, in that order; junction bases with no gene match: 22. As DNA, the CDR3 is TGCAGCGGCGCTACAAACAACAGGGGCCCGATCCCTTACGAGCAGTACTTC. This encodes CSGATNNRGPIPYEQYF.

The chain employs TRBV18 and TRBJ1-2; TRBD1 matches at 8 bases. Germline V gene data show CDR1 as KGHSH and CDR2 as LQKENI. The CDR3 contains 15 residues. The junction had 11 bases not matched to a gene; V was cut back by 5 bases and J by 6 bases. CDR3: CASSAEDRGGDGYTF. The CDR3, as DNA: TGTGCCAGCTCAGCCGAAGACAGGGGCGGGGATGGCTACACCTTC.

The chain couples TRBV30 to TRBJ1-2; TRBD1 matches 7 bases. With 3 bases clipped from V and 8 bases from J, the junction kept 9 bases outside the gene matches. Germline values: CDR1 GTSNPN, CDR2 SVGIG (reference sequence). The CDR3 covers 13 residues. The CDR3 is CAWSQKPGGGYTF. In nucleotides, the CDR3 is TGTGCCTGGAGCCAAAAGCCAGGGGGGGGCTACACCTTC.

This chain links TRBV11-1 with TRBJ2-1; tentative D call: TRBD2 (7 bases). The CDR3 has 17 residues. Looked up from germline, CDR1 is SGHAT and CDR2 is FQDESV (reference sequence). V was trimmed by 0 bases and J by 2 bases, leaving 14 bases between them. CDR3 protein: CASSLARWGGPYNEQFF. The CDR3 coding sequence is TGTGCCAGCAGCTTAGCCCGCTGGGGGGGGCCCTACAATGAGCAGTTCTTC.

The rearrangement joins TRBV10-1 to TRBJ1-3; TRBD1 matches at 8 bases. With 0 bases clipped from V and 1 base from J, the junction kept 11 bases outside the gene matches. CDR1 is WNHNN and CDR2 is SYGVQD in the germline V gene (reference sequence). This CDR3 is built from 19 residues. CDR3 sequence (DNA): TGCGCCAGCAGTGAGTCGAAAGACAGGGGACGCGGTTCTGGAAACACCATATATTTT. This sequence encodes CASSESKDRGRGSGNTIYF.

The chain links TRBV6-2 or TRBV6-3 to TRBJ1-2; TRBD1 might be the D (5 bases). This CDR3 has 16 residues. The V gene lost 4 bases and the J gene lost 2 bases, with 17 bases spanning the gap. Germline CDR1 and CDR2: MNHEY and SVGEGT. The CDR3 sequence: CASSLRGMDGNYGYTF. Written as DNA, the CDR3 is TGTGCCAGCAGTTTACGGGGGATGGACGGAAACTATGGCTACACCTTC.

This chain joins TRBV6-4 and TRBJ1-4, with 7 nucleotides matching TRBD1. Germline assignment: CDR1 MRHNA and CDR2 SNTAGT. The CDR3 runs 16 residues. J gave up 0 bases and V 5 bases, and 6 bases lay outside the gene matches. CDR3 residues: CASSYPGQPTNEKLFF. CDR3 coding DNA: TGTGCCAGCAGTTACCCGGGACAGCCAACTAATGAAAAACTGTTTTTT.

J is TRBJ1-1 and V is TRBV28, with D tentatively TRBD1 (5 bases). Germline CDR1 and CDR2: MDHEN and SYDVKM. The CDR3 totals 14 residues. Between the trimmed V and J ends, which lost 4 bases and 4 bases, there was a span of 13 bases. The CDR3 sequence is CASSWGGLGTEAFF. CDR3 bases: TGTGCCAGCAGTTGGGGGGGATTGGGCACTGAAGCTTTCTTT.

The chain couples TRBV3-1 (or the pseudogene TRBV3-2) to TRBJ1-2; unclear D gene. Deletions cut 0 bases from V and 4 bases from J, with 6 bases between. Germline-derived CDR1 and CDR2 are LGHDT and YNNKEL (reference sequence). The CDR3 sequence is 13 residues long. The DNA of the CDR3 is TGTGCCAGCAGCCAAGAGGGCCTCTATGGCTACACCTTC. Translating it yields CASSQEGLYGYTF.

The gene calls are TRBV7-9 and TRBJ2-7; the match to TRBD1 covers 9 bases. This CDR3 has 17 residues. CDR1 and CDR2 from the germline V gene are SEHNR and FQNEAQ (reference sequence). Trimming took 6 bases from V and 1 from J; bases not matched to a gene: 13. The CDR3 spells CASSFPYRGPLSYEQYF. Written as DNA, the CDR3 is TGTGCCAGCAGTTTTCCTTACAGGGGGCCCTTATCCTACGAGCAGTACTTC.

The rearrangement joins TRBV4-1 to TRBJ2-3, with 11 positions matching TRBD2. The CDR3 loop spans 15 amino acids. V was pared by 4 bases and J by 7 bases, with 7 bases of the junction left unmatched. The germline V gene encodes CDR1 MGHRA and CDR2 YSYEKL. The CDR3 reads CASSLSSGRMNTQYF. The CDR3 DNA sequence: TGCGCCAGCAGCCTCTCTAGCGGGAGGATGAATACGCAGTATTTT.

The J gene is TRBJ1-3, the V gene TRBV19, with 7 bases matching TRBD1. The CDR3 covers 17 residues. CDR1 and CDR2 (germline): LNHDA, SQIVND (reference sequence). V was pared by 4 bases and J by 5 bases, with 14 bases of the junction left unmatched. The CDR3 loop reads CASSKGTVQDPRNTIYF. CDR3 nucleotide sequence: TGTGCCAGTAGTAAAGGGACAGTCCAGGATCCGCGAAACACCATATATTTT. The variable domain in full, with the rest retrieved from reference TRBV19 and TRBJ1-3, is DGGITQSPKYLFRKEGQNVTLSCEQNLNHDAMYWYRQDPGQGLRLIYYSQIVNDFQKGDIAEGYSVSREKKESFPLTVTSAQKNPTAFYLCASSKGTVQDPRNTIYFGEGSWLTVV.

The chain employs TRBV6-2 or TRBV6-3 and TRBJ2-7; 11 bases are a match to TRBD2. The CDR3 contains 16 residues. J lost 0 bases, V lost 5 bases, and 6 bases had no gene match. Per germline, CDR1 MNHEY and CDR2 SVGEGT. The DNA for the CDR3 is TGTGCCAGCAGTGACCCTAGCGGGAGGAGCTCCTACGAGCAGTACTTC. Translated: CASSDPSGRSSYEQYF.

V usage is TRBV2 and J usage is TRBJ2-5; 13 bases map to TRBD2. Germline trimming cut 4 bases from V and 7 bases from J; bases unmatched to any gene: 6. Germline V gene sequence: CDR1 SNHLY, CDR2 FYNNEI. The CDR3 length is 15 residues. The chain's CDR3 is CASSGTSGRAGTQYF. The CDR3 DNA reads TGTGCCAGCAGTGGCACTAGCGGGAGGGCGGGGACCCAGTACTTC. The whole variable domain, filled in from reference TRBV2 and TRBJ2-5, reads EPEVTQTPSHQVTQMGQEVILRCVPISNHLYFYWYRQILGQKVEFLVSFYNNEISEKSEIFDDQFSVERPDGSNFTLKIRSTKLEDSAMYFCASSGTSGRAGTQYFGPGTRLLVL.

CDR3 DNA: TGTGCCAGCAGTTTACAGGGGGCTCAGCCCCAGCATTTT. It is translated as CASSLQGAQPQHF. The chain carries TRBV28 and TRBJ1-5; the match to TRBD1 covers 8 bases. Germline V gene lookup returns CDR1 MDHEN and CDR2 SYDVKM. V lost 2 bases and J lost 6; bases outside the gene matches: 0. The CDR3 loop spans 13 amino acids.